The 22 T cell receptor beta chains below all came from one sample that was sequenced in a study of T-cell reconstitution after alpha-beta-depleted transplantation in children. During its preparation, the TCRbeta library received unique molecular identifiers. TCRdb ran MiXCR on the PCR reads and lists one entry per CDR3 protein. The sample consists of a few hundred thousand distinct CDR3 sequences, about 20% of them appearing once. The specimen was PBMCs from the stem cell graft donor, collected from the stem cell graft. Receptors originate from a human donor who donated a stem cell graft to a child with acute myeloid leukemia.

The chain couples TRBV7-3 to TRBJ2-2; D is perhaps TRBD2 (5 bases). CDR3 length: 14 amino acids. The germline CDR1 and CDR2 sequences are SGHTA and FQGTGA. With 6 bases removed from V and 1 base from J, the gap between germline ends came to 9 bases. The CDR3 region is CASSHGMNTGELFF. The CDR3, as DNA: TGTGCCAGCAGTCACGGGATGAACACCGGGGAGCTGTTTTTT. The whole variable domain, filled in from reference TRBV7-3 and TRBJ2-2, reads GAGVSQTPSNKVTEKGKYVELRCDPISGHTALYWYRQSLGQGPEFLIYFQGTGAADDSGLPNDRFFAVRPEGSVSTLKIQRTERGDSAVYLCASSHGMNTGELFFGEGSRLTVL.

This chain uses TRBV7-9 with TRBJ2-7; perhaps TRBD1 as D (5 bases). The CDR3 has 15 amino acids. Deletions cut 4 bases from V and 4 bases from J, with 17 bases between. The germline gives CDR1 SEHNR, CDR2 FQNEAQ (reference sequence). The DNA for the CDR3 is TGTGCCAGCAGCTCCAGACAGTTAGTCAGTTACGAGCAGTACTTC. Translating gives CASSSRQLVSYEQYF.

This clonotype was seen more than once but under ten times. The chain is built from TRBV10-2 and TRBJ2-1; 10 nucleotides agree with TRBD2. There are 16 residues in the CDR3. CDR1 and CDR2 from the germline V gene are WSHSY and SAAADI. The trim removed 1 base at V and 8 bases at J, leaving 8 bases unmatched. CDR3 in DNA: TGCGCCAGCAGTGAGTGGAAACTAGCGGGAAGGGATGAGCAGTTCTTC. This sequence encodes CASSEWKLAGRDEQFF.

This clonotype was observed many times. This chain joins TRBV20-1 and TRBJ2-7; 11 bases are a match to TRBD2. The CDR3 consists of 14 residues. The V and J ends lost 0 bases and 6 bases, in that order; junction bases with no gene match: 4. CDR1 DFQATT and CDR2 SNEGSKA come from the germline V gene (reference sequence). CDR3 sequence: CSARDALAGVEQYF. CDR3 nucleotides: TGCAGTGCTAGAGATGCACTAGCGGGAGTCGAGCAGTACTTC.

The rearrangement links TRBV12-3 or TRBV12-4 to TRBJ2-7, with TRBD2 identical over 9 bases. The length of the CDR3 is 17 residues. With V trimmed by 5 bases and J by 3 bases, 14 bases remained unmatched. CDR3 DNA sequence: TGTGCCAGCAGTCTCGCGGCCGGGGCTAGCGGGATCTACGAGCAGTACTTC. Translation: CASSLAAGASGIYEQYF.

The rearrangement joins TRBV28 to TRBJ2-7; 13 bases agree with TRBD2. CDR1 is MDHEN, CDR2 SYDVKM, per germline. CDR3 length equals 15 residues. The junction had 4 bases not matched to a gene; V was cut back by 5 bases and J by 3 bases. CDR3 DNA: TGTGCCAGCAGTATCGGGACTAGCGGGGTCTACGAGCAGTACTTC. Amino acids: CASSIGTSGVYEQYF.

This clonotype was recorded once. The gene calls are TRBV9 and TRBJ2-6; D remains unclear. Germline V CDR1 and CDR2: SGDLS, YYNGEE. V shed 1 base and J shed 4 bases, with 6 bases lying between them. The CDR3 has 14 amino acids. In DNA, the CDR3 is TGTGCCAGCAGCGTAATGTCAGGGGCCAACGTCCTGACTTTC. Its translation: CASSVMSGANVLTF.

This clonotype was seen a handful of times. V gene TRBV10-2 combines with J gene TRBJ2-1, with 7 bases aligning to TRBD2. The germline gives CDR1 WSHSY, CDR2 SAAADI. The CDR3 contains 15 residues. V dropped 2 bases and J dropped 3; count of bases not matched to a gene: 4. The CDR3 DNA reads as TGCGCCAGCAGTGAGACGGGAGGAGACTACAATGAGCAGTTCTTC. As protein: CASSETGGDYNEQFF.

Ten or more counts support this clonotype. The chain uses TRBV20-1 and TRBJ2-1, with TRBD2 matching over 9 bases. Germline V gene lookup returns CDR1 DFQATT and CDR2 SNEGSKA (reference sequence). The length of the CDR3 is 18 residues. V dropped 0 bases and J dropped 4; count of bases not matched to a gene: 13. The CDR3: CSARDSEFGSGGYNEQFF. Here the CDR3 DNA reads TGCAGTGCTAGAGATTCGGAGTTCGGAAGCGGGGGGTACAATGAGCAGTTCTTC.

The genes are TRBV9 and TRBJ2-7, with TRBD2 identical over 11 bases. The CDR3 length is 16 residues. Trimming removed 4 bases from V and 2 bases from J; junction bases left unmatched: 8. Germline CDR1 reads SGDLS; CDR2 reads YYNGEE. The CDR3 sequence is CASSQSTSGIAYEQYF. The CDR3 nucleotides read TGTGCCAGCAGCCAATCGACTAGCGGGATAGCCTACGAGCAGTACTTC.

This clonotype showed up just a few times. The chain has TRBV5-1 and TRBJ2-3; possible D gene TRBD1, 7 bases. This CDR3 comprises 16 residues. Deletions cut 4 bases from V and 9 bases from J, with 24 bases between. CDR1 is SGHRS and CDR2 is YFSETQ in the germline V gene. Here the CDR3 DNA reads TGCGCCAGCAGCCTATCCAGGGGGGCCGATGGTGGAACGCAGTATTTT. It yields the protein CASSLSRGADGGTQYF.

This clonotype was picked up many times. V and J are TRBV6-1 and TRBJ2-3, with 9 bases matching TRBD1. V shed 7 bases and J 3 bases; nucleotides not matched to a gene: 5. The CDR3 spans 14 residues. Germline lookup yields CDR1 MNHNS and CDR2 SASEGT. The CDR3 sequence: CASTEQGATDTQYF. The CDR3 nucleotides are TGTGCCAGCACCGAACAGGGGGCGACAGATACGCAGTATTTT.

This clonotype was seen a handful of times. The chain employs TRBV29-1 and TRBJ2-5; D gene unclear. The CDR3 loop spans 12 amino acids. Between the trimmed V and J ends, which lost 3 bases and 1 base, there was a span of 6 bases. Germline CDR1 and CDR2: SQVTM and ANQGSEA. The chain's CDR3 is CSVDGGQETQYF. The CDR3 coding sequence is TGCAGCGTTGACGGTGGCCAAGAGACCCAGTACTTC.

This chain connects TRBV27 to TRBJ2-1; 10 bases are shared with TRBD2. Germline CDR1 and CDR2: MNHEY and SMNVEV (reference sequence). The CDR3 length is 17 residues. V dropped 1 base and J dropped 9; count of bases not matched to a gene: 12. CDR3 sequence reads: CASSLLWSSGSGSEQFF. As DNA, the CDR3 is TGTGCCAGCAGTTTATTATGGTCTAGCGGGAGCGGTAGTGAGCAGTTCTTC.

The chain carries TRBV7-9 and TRBJ2-2; 8 positions match TRBD1. Trimming removed 4 bases from V and 0 bases from J; junction bases left unmatched: 4. The CDR3 has 16 amino acids. The germline V gene has CDR1 SEHNR and CDR2 FQNEAQ (reference sequence). CDR3 in amino acids: CASSSNRGTNTGELFF. Written as DNA, the CDR3 is TGTGCCAGCAGCTCAAACAGGGGGACGAACACCGGGGAGCTGTTTTTT.

Only a few counts were recorded for this clonotype. V gene TRBV5-6 combines with J gene TRBJ2-1, with D unclear. This CDR3 is 15 amino acids long. Per germline, CDR1 SGHDT and CDR2 YYEEEE. V lost 2 bases, J lost 0 bases, and 9 bases lay in between. The CDR3 reads CASSFWAYSYNEQFF. The DNA of the CDR3 is TGTGCCAGCAGCTTCTGGGCGTACTCCTACAATGAGCAGTTCTTC.

The CDR3 DNA reads as TGCAGCGTTGCCGGGCTGGGGACTGAAGCTTTCTTT. It translates to CSVAGLGTEAFF. The chain is built from TRBV29-1 and TRBJ1-1; D gene unclear. Germline lookup yields CDR1 SQVTM and CDR2 ANQGSEA. The CDR3 is made up of 12 amino acids. The V end lost 4 bases, the J end lost 5 bases, and 11 bases lay between the germline ends.

The sample holds many counts of this clonotype. The chain recombines TRBV20-1 with TRBJ2-1; 8 nucleotides agree with TRBD2. The CDR3 length is 14 residues. Germline lookup yields CDR1 DFQATT and CDR2 SNEGSKA (reference sequence). V shed 3 bases and J 6 bases; nucleotides not matched to a gene: 7. In DNA, the CDR3 is TGCAGTGCTAGGGGGGTAGCGGGGACCAATGAGCAGTTCTTC. It encodes CSARGVAGTNEQFF.

At least ten counts were recorded for this clonotype. The chain has TRBV5-1 and TRBJ2-2; the D gene is possibly TRBD2 (6 bases). Germline V gives CDR1 SGHRS, CDR2 YFSETQ. Trimming shortened V by 4 bases and J by 3 bases, and 10 bases separated the two germline ends. This CDR3 has 14 amino acids. The CDR3 spells CASSGGMHTGELFF. The CDR3 region has the DNA TGCGCCAGCAGCGGGGGGATGCACACCGGGGAGCTGTTTTTT.

The rearrangement joins TRBV4-1 to TRBJ1-4; D unresolved. Trimming removed 0 bases at V and 7 bases at J, with 0 bases between. Germline-derived CDR1 and CDR2 are MGHRA and YSYEKL. CDR3 size: 11 residues. The CDR3: CASSQDEKLFF. In nucleotides, the CDR3 is TGCGCCAGCAGCCAAGATGAAAAACTGTTTTTT.

This clonotype was detected only a few times. The chain has TRBV12-3 or TRBV12-4 and TRBJ2-7, with D possibly matching TRBD1 (5 bases). The V end was cut by 5 bases, the J end by 5 bases, with 13 bases between. The CDR3 is made up of 13 amino acids. The CDR3 region is CASSLRVAHEQYF. The CDR3 DNA follows: TGTGCCAGCAGTCTCAGGGTGGCCCACGAGCAGTACTTC.

This clonotype was counted at least ten times. The V gene is TRBV12-3 or TRBV12-4, the J gene TRBJ2-1, with D perhaps assigned TRBD1 or TRBD2 (5 bases each). V was pared by 6 bases and J by 9 bases, with 9 bases between. The CDR3 is 11 amino acids. CDR3: CASSTGTEQFF. For the CDR3, the DNA is TGTGCCAGCAGCACCGGGACTGAGCAGTTCTTC.